The entry below describes one TCR beta chain. Germline loops: CDR1 SGHRS, CDR2 YFSETQ. V trimming: 0 bases; J trimming: 6 bases; junction bases outside the gene matches: 9. This CDR3 has 15 residues. TCRdb's copy holds only in-frame clones and misses some; the assay was immunoSEQ multiplex PCR. The sample lists 350,000 to 450,000 clones; around 90% were seen once. These data originate in a study of control samples from healthy donors and cancer patients. The receptor comes from a man aged 35-49 years with head and neck cancer. The gene calls are TRBV5-1 and TRBJ2-7, with 7 nucleotides matching TRBD1. Sequencing input: PBMCs. The CDR3 DNA sequence: TGCGCCAGCAGCTTGGAGACAGGACAGGTAGTCGAGCAGTACTTC. Translation: CASSLETGQVVEQYF.